These T cell receptor beta chains were read from a single sample in a study of blood T cell repertoires in COVID-19. Generated by immunoSEQ multiplex PCR, the TCRdb table keeps only in-frame clones and is missing some. The sample shows roughly 200,000 clones, roughly 89% of them seen only once. Material: PBMCs or T cells enriched from blood (not recorded which). These receptors were collected from a woman aged 30 to 39 who had been exposed to COVID-19. Both conserved end residues are part of each CDR3. D genes are given only for firm matches. The size of a clone is reported for some rows only, either as once, few or many, or as a class for expanded clones.

15	TRBJ1-2	TRBD1	.	TRBV7-2	TGTGCCAGCAGCTTAGGGGACAGTCTTAACTATGGCTACACCTTC	CASSLGDSLNYGYTF
14	TRBJ2-1	.	.	TRBV7-9	TGTGCCAGCAGCCGTGCCACAGGGTACAATGAGCAGTTCTTC	CASSRATGYNEQFF
13	TRBJ2-7	TRBD1	.	TRBV7-9	TGTGCCAGCAAGACAGGGGGGACCTACGAGCAGTACTTC	CASKTGGTYEQYF
12	TRBJ2-1	.	.	TRBV30	TGTGCCTGGCGTCCAGGGGCTCTCGAGCAGTTCTTC	CAWRPGALEQFF
14	TRBJ1-4	.	.	TRBV19	TGTGCCAGTAGCCTCGGAAGGGAGGATGAAAAACTGTTTTTT	CASSLGREDEKLFF
14	TRBJ2-2	TRBD2	.	TRBV7-2	TGTGCCAGCAGCTTTCGGGGGGGCACCGGGGAGCTGTTTTTT	CASSFRGGTGELFF
11	TRBJ2-2	.	once	TRBV27	TGTGCCAGCGCAGGATCGGGGGAGCTGTTTTTT	CASAGSGELFF
12	TRBJ1-1	TRBD1	.	TRBV19	TGTGCCAGTAGTATAACAGGGGGTGAAGCTTTCTTT	CASSITGGEAFF
12	TRBJ1-1	TRBD1	.	TRBV30	TGTGCCCAAGGACAGGGGGCAGCTGAAGCTTTCTTT	CAQGQGAAEAFF
16	TRBJ1-3	.	.	TRBV6-5	TGTGCCAGCAGTTATAGTCCCGGGAGCTCTGGAAACACCATATATTTT	CASSYSPGSSGNTIYF
14	TRBJ1-5	.	.	TRBV5-1	TGCGCCAGCAGCCCGGGGAGGGACGCTCAGCCCCAGCATTTT	CASSPGRDAQPQHF
14	TRBJ1-2	.	.	TRBV6-5	TGTGCCAGCAGTCAGGCCCCTTTGGGCTATGGCTACACCTTC	CASSQAPLGYGYTF
13	TRBJ2-3	.	once	TRBV5-1	TGCGCCAGCAGCTTGGCCACAGCAGATACGCAGTATTTT	CASSLATADTQYF
13	TRBJ1-1	TRBD1	.	TRBV27	TGTGCCAGCAGCGACAGGGCAAACACTGAAGCTTTCTTT	CASSDRANTEAFF
15	TRBJ2-6	.	once	TRBV5-1	TGCGCCAGCAGCTTGGAGGGGTCTGGGGCCAACGTCCTGACTTTC	CASSLEGSGANVLTF
12	TRBJ1-6	.	few	TRBV5-6	TGTGCCAGCAGCGCAGGAGGTTCCCCGCTCCACTTT	CASSAGGSPLHF
15	TRBJ1-2	TRBD1	.	TRBV7-2	TGTGCCAGCAGCTTCAGTCAGGGGGCGAACTATGGCTACACCTTC	CASSFSQGANYGYTF
13	TRBJ1-1	.	.	TRBV5-1	TGCGCCAGCAGCTTCTCGGCACAGGGTGCAGCTTTCTTT	CASSFSAQGAAFF
15	TRBJ1-5	.	.	TRBV7-9	TGTGCCAGCAGCTTAGACGAGACTGGGGGACAACCCCAGCATTTT	CASSLDETGGQPQHF
14	TRBJ2-7	TRBD2	.	TRBV20-1	TGCAGTGCTAGTCCTTCGGGGGGCTCCTACGAGCAGTACTTC	CSASPSGGSYEQYF
15	TRBJ1-5	TRBD1	.	TRBV19	TGTGCCAGTAGGGCGCGGACAGGTAGCAATCAGCCCCAGCATTTT	CASRARTGSNQPQHF
13	TRBJ1-2	.	.	TRBV18	TGTGCCAGCTCACCTGAGGGCGACTATGGCTACACCTTC	CASSPEGDYGYTF
17	TRBJ2-5	TRBD2	once	TRBV7-7	TGTGCCAGCAGCACCAGGACTAGCGGGGGGGCCACAGAGACCCAGTACTTC	CASSTRTSGGATETQYF
12	TRBJ2-1	.	.	TRBV12-3/TRBV12-4	TGTGCCAGCAACTTAGAGAAAAATGAGCAGTTCTTC	CASNLEKNEQFF